These 11 T cell receptor beta chains were all obtained from the same sample, sequenced in a study of blood T cell repertoires in COVID-19 (TCRdb year 2020). The library was prepared using the immunoSEQ multiplex PCR assay. TCRdb obtained this table from immuneACCESS and retained in-frame rearrangements with V and J assigned. These tables miss some clones; where compared with another copy, unresolved V genes account for less than half of the shortfall, and the remainder is unexplained. Across this sample there are 150,000 to 200,000 clones, with about 90% seen only once. 1.2% of the sample goes to the ten largest clones. The sequencing sample was made of PBMCs or T cells enriched from blood (not recorded which). These receptor sequences come from a human donor with acute COVID-19. The donor label of this sample is uncertain.

This clone appeared a single time. The J gene is TRBJ2-7, the V gene TRBV5-1, with 7 bases identical to TRBD1. V lost 6 bases, J lost 5 bases, and 5 bases stayed unmatched. This CDR3 is built from 12 residues. CDR1 is SGHRS, CDR2 YFSETQ, per germline. The CDR3 reads CASTPDRDEQYF. CDR3 nucleotides: TGCGCCAGCACTCCCGACAGGGACGAGCAGTACTTC.

This chain connects TRBV27 to TRBJ2-7; D perhaps matches TRBD1 (5 bases). The V and J ends lost 2 bases and 6 bases respectively, with 11 bases between them. Germline V gene data show CDR1 as MNHEY and CDR2 as SMNVEV (reference sequence). This CDR3 contains 13 residues. CDR3 bases: TGTGCCAGCAGTTTACGGCCCCAGGGCGAGCAGTACTTC. As protein: CASSLRPQGEQYF.

This chain connects TRBV20-1 to TRBJ2-7, with a weak D call TRBD1 (6 bases). The CDR3 has 12 amino acids. Germline V gene data show CDR1 as DFQATT and CDR2 as SNEGSKA (reference sequence). The ends were cut back, 3 bases at V and 3 bases at J, with 9 bases in the middle. CDR3 protein: CSASQQGYEQYF. CDR3 bases: TGCAGTGCTAGTCAACAGGGCTACGAGCAGTACTTC.

CDR3 amino acids: CASSLWTGGSEAFF. The CDR3 region has the DNA TGTGCCAGCAGCTTGTGGACAGGGGGCTCTGAAGCTTTCTTT. The rearrangement joins TRBV5-6 to TRBJ1-1; 11 bases agree with TRBD1. Trimming cost V 1 base and J 6 bases; bases outside gene matches: 2. This CDR3 has 14 residues. Germline-derived CDR1 and CDR2 are SGHDT and YYEEEE.

This clone has just a few counts. The chain uses TRBV4-1 and TRBJ2-5; 10 bases align to TRBD2. The CDR3 consists of 17 residues. Germline values: CDR1 MGHRA, CDR2 YSYEKL. Germline trimming cut 1 base from V and 4 bases from J; bases unmatched to any gene: 9. The CDR3 loop reads CASSQVGRSSGGETQYF. In DNA form, the CDR3 reads TGCGCCAGCAGCCAAGTGGGCCGGTCTAGCGGGGGAGAGACCCAGTACTTC.

V is TRBV6-5 and J is TRBJ2-3; 9 bases line up with TRBD1. CDR1 is MNHEY and CDR2 is SVGAGI in the germline V gene. The CDR3 totals 15 residues. The J segment lost 4 bases and the V segment lost 5 bases, leaving 7 bases of the junction unmatched. CDR3 loop: CASSIQGAGADTQYF. DNA for the CDR3: TGTGCCAGCAGTATACAGGGGGCCGGCGCAGATACGCAGTATTTT.

The chain uses TRBV28 and TRBJ2-3; 8 bases map to TRBD2. This CDR3 is built from 12 residues. Unmatched junction bases numbered 1, after V lost 2 bases and J lost 9 bases. Per germline, CDR1 MDHEN and CDR2 SYDVKM. In DNA form, the CDR3 reads TGTGCCAGCAGTTTACAGCGGGGGACGCAGTATTTT. Its protein product is CASSLQRGTQYF.

The gene calls are TRBV12-3 or TRBV12-4 and TRBJ2-7; 7 bases agree with TRBD1. Trimming cost V 7 bases and J 5 bases; bases outside gene matches: 8. CDR3 length: 13 amino acids. Written as DNA, the CDR3 is TGTGCCAGCAACCAGGGGGTTGACAACGAGCAGTACTTC. Translation gives CASNQGVDNEQYF.

The V gene is TRBV18, the J gene TRBJ2-7; 9 bases fit TRBD1. The CDR3 spans 15 residues. With 3 bases clipped from V and 0 bases from J, the junction kept 3 bases outside the gene matches. Per germline, CDR1 KGHSH and CDR2 LQKENI. CDR3 sequence reads: CASSPGQGFSYEQYF. DNA of the CDR3: TGTGCCAGCTCACCGGGACAGGGTTTCTCCTACGAGCAGTACTTC.

The rearrangement joins TRBV27 to TRBJ2-3; 9 nucleotides line up with TRBD2. With V trimmed by 6 bases and J by 2 bases, 6 bases remained unmatched. Germline V lookup: CDR1 MNHEY, CDR2 SMNVEV (reference sequence). CDR3 length equals 15 residues. The CDR3 sequence is CASRIAGENTDTQYF. The CDR3 coding sequence is TGTGCCAGCAGAATAGCGGGGGAGAACACAGATACGCAGTATTTT.

CDR3 bases: TGTGCCAGCAGCTCCCCGGGACAGCGTAACTATGGCTACACCTTC. The encoded protein is CASSSPGQRNYGYTF. The chain combines TRBV11-2 with TRBJ1-2, with 7 bases matching TRBD1. This CDR3 spans 15 amino acids. The germline V gene has CDR1 SGHAT and CDR2 FQNNGV. V gave up 4 bases and J gave up 1 base; unmatched junction bases: 6. Full variable domain (rest looked up from reference TRBV11-2 and TRBJ1-2): EAGVAQSPRYKIIEKRQSVAFWCNPISGHATLYWYQQILGQGPKLLIQFQNNGVVDDSQLPKDRFSAERLKGVDSTLKIQPAKLEDSAVYLCASSSPGQRNYGYTFGSGTRLTVV.